Listed below are T cell receptor beta chains from one sample, sequenced in a study of shared clonotypes between healthy human individuals. Assay used: immunoSEQ multiplex PCR; TCRdb lists only in-frame clones, some missing. Altogether millions of clones are present, approximately 93% being singletons, with the ten largest covering about 0.41%. The sequencing sample was made of naive CD4+ T cells from PBMCs. The receptors shown here come from a man between 18 and 35 years old in good health. Some clones in this sample may be carry-over from other donors' samples. The CDR3 runs from the conserved cysteine through the conserved F or W. The order of the fields is D gene, V gene, J gene, clone size, CDR3 length, CDR3 DNA, CDR3 protein. The D gene is left open where the match is weak. The size entry is marked missing in some rows and otherwise reads once, few, many or a size class.

D: .; V: TRBV19; J: TRBJ1-2; size: once; length: 13; DNA: TGTGCCAGTAGTATTAACCTCAGCTATGGCTACACCTTC; CDR3: CASSINLSYGYTF
D: .; V: TRBV4-2; J: TRBJ2-7; size: once; length: 12; DNA: TGTGCCAGCAGCCAAGGGACGTACGAGCAGTACTTC; CDR3: CASSQGTYEQYF
D: .; V: TRBV5-1; J: TRBJ1-1; size: few; length: 11; DNA: TGCGCCAGCAGCTTGGAGGGTGAAGCTTTCTTT; CDR3: CASSLEGEAFF
D: .; V: TRBV5-1; J: TRBJ1-1; size: .; length: 16; DNA: TGCGCCAGCAGCCTAATCTCGGGACGGACGAACACTGAAGCTTTCTTT; CDR3: CASSLISGRTNTEAFF
D: .; V: TRBV2; J: TRBJ2-7; size: .; length: 12; DNA: TGTGCCAGCAGCCCCGAAGGGTACGAGCAGTACTTC; CDR3: CASSPEGYEQYF
D: .; V: TRBV5-4; J: TRBJ1-2; size: few; length: 13; DNA: TGTGCCAGCAGCCTCCCGGGACTCCGACGCTACACCTTC; CDR3: CASSLPGLRRYTF
D: TRBD2; V: TRBV19; J: TRBJ2-1; size: .; length: 18; DNA: TGTGCCAGTAGTAAGGGACTAGCGGGATGGTGGGGGGAGGATGAGCAGTTCTTC; CDR3: CASSKGLAGWWGEDEQFF
D: .; V: TRBV28; J: TRBJ2-7; size: once; length: 14; DNA: TGTGCCAGCAGTTTATGGTCGGGAACCTACGAGCAGTACTTC; CDR3: CASSLWSGTYEQYF
D: TRBD2; V: TRBV5-4; J: TRBJ2-1; size: .; length: 15; DNA: TGTGCCAGCAGCTTGGGGACTAGCGGTAGGAATGAGCAGTTCTTC; CDR3: CASSLGTSGRNEQFF
D: TRBD2; V: TRBV28; J: TRBJ2-7; size: .; length: 17; DNA: TGTGCCAGCACCCTACGTACGGGAGCGGGAGAATTCTACGAGCAGTACTTC; CDR3: CASTLRTGAGEFYEQYF
D: .; V: TRBV28; J: TRBJ2-7; size: .; length: 16; DNA: TGTGCCAGCAGTTCCCCCAGCGGGCTACCCGCCTACGAGCAGTACTTC; CDR3: CASSSPSGLPAYEQYF
D: .; V: TRBV28; J: TRBJ1-1; size: .; length: 14; DNA: TGTGCCAGCAGTAGCCCGCAGGGGCACACTGAAGCTTTCTTT; CDR3: CASSSPQGHTEAFF
D: TRBD1; V: TRBV9; J: TRBJ1-4; size: once; length: 19; DNA: TGTGCCAGCAGCGTAAGGGACAGCCCATCTTCAGCAACTAATGAAAAACTGTTTTTT; CDR3: CASSVRDSPSSATNEKLFF
D: TRBD1; V: TRBV10-1; J: TRBJ1-1; size: .; length: 15; DNA: TGCGCCAGCAGTGAATCCCGACAGGGAACGGTTGGAGCTTTCTTT; CDR3: CASSESRQGTVGAFF
D: .; V: TRBV6-1; J: TRBJ1-5; size: .; length: 15; DNA: TGTGCCAGCAGTAGAGGGGGGGCAGGCAATCAGCCCCAGCATTTT; CDR3: CASSRGGAGNQPQHF
D: TRBD2; V: TRBV5-1; J: TRBJ2-3; size: .; length: 16; DNA: TGCGCCAGCAGCTTGGATGCTAGCGGTGGCACAGATACGCAGTATTTT; CDR3: CASSLDASGGTDTQYF
D: .; V: TRBV5-1; J: TRBJ2-3; size: .; length: 14; DNA: TGCGCCAGCAGCTTGATTTGGGGGGCAGATACGCAGTATTTT; CDR3: CASSLIWGADTQYF
D: .; V: TRBV5-1; J: TRBJ1-5; size: .; length: 13; DNA: TGCGCCAGCAGCTTGGATCAAGATCAGCCCCAGCATTTT; CDR3: CASSLDQDQPQHF
D: TRBD2; V: TRBV7-3; J: TRBJ2-1; size: .; length: 16; DNA: TGTGCCAGCAGCTTACGTAGCGGGAGGGCGGGCAATGAGCAGTTCTTC; CDR3: CASSLRSGRAGNEQFF
D: TRBD2; V: TRBV7-3; J: TRBJ2-2; size: .; length: 17; DNA: TGTGCCAGCAGCTTAACGTCAAGCGGGAGGGCGTCCGGGGAGCTGTTTTTT; CDR3: CASSLTSSGRASGELFF
D: .; V: TRBV5-5; J: TRBJ2-7; size: .; length: 15; DNA: TGTGCCAGCAGCTTAGATTACCGGGGGTCCTACGAGCAGTACTTC; CDR3: CASSLDYRGSYEQYF
D: .; V: TRBV6-1; J: TRBJ1-4; size: .; length: 14; DNA: TGTGCCAGCAGGTTCTCGGGGGAGGATGAAAAACTGTTTTTT; CDR3: CASRFSGEDEKLFF
D: TRBD1; V: TRBV7-3; J: TRBJ1-4; size: once; length: 17; DNA: TGTGCCAGCTATCCCCCCGGACAGGGGACTTTCAGGGAAAAACTGTTTTTT; CDR3: CASYPPGQGTFREKLFF
D: TRBD1; V: TRBV5-1; J: TRBJ1-2; size: .; length: 13; DNA: TGCGCCAGCACGGAGACAGGGGACTATGGCTACACCTTC; CDR3: CASTETGDYGYTF
D: .; V: TRBV28; J: TRBJ1-2; size: .; length: 12; DNA: TGTGCCAGCAGTTTCGGGGTGGGAGGCTACACCTTC; CDR3: CASSFGVGGYTF
D: .; V: TRBV30; J: TRBJ2-7; size: .; length: 12; DNA: TGTGCCTGGAGTGTACAGGTGGGCGAGCAGTACTTC; CDR3: CAWSVQVGEQYF
D: .; V: TRBV2; J: TRBJ2-5; size: once; length: 14; DNA: TGTGCCCCGTTTTCCGATCCTGCCGGCGGGACCCAGTACTTC; CDR3: CAPFSDPAGGTQYF
D: .; V: TRBV5-6; J: TRBJ2-5; size: .; length: 14; DNA: TGTGCCAGCAGCTTAACAGGACGGGCAGAGACCCAGTACTTC; CDR3: CASSLTGRAETQYF
D: .; V: TRBV7-2; J: TRBJ2-3; size: .; length: 18; DNA: TGTGCCAGCAGCCCGGACTCCTGGGCGGGGTCTAGCACAGATACGCAGTATTTT; CDR3: CASSPDSWAGSSTDTQYF
D: TRBD1; V: TRBV6-6; J: TRBJ1-5; size: once; length: 13; DNA: TGTGCCAGCAGGTTACAGGGGGGCCAGCCCCAGCATTTT; CDR3: CASRLQGGQPQHF
D: .; V: TRBV9; J: TRBJ2-2; size: once; length: 11; DNA: TGTGCCAGCAGGGGGACCGGGGAGCTGTTTTTT; CDR3: CASRGTGELFF
D: TRBD2; V: TRBV4-1; J: TRBJ2-5; size: .; length: 15; DNA: TGCGCCAGCAGCCAAGGACTAGCGGGAGGAGAGACCCAGTACTTC; CDR3: CASSQGLAGGETQYF
D: TRBD2; V: TRBV28; J: TRBJ2-1; size: once; length: 17; DNA: TGTGCCAGCAGTTTTCCTAGCGGGAGGCCGCGGGGTAATGAGCAGTTCTTC; CDR3: CASSFPSGRPRGNEQFF
D: TRBD1; V: TRBV28; J: TRBJ2-7; size: .; length: 14; DNA: TGTGCCAGCAGTTTCGGGACAGTGATCTACGAGCAGTACTTC; CDR3: CASSFGTVIYEQYF
D: TRBD2; V: TRBV10-3; J: TRBJ2-7; size: .; length: 16; DNA: TGTGCCATCAGTGCCCGCTCTATAGCGGGAGTCCACGAGCAGTACTTC; CDR3: CAISARSIAGVHEQYF
D: TRBD2; V: TRBV4-1; J: TRBJ2-7; size: .; length: 17; DNA: TGCGCCAGCAGCCAAGGGAAGCAAGCGGGAGCTTCTAACGAGCAGTACTTC; CDR3: CASSQGKQAGASNEQYF
D: .; V: TRBV27; J: TRBJ1-5; size: .; length: 14; DNA: TGTGCCAGCCGGCTTAGGACGGAGAATCAGCCCCAGCATTTT; CDR3: CASRLRTENQPQHF
D: .; V: TRBV5-1; J: TRBJ2-2; size: .; length: 18; DNA: TGCGCCAGCAGCCCGCGGCCCCCGAGAGGGGTATTTTCCGGGGAGCTGTTTTTT; CDR3: CASSPRPPRGVFSGELFF
D: .; V: TRBV19; J: TRBJ1-1; size: .; length: 13; DNA: TGTGCCAGTAGTACTTTGAGGAACACTGAAGCTTTCTTT; CDR3: CASSTLRNTEAFF
D: .; V: TRBV23-1; J: TRBJ2-7; size: .; length: 9; DNA: TGCGCCAGCGGCTACGAGCAGTACTTC; CDR3: CASGYEQYF
D: .; V: TRBV6-6; J: TRBJ1-2; size: .; length: 15; DNA: TGTGCCAGCACCCCCCAAGGTGGGGCTAACTATGGCTACACCTTC; CDR3: CASTPQGGANYGYTF
D: .; V: TRBV4-3; J: TRBJ1-5; size: .; length: 15; DNA: TGCGCCAGCAGCCAGGGGGCAGGCGGCAATCAGCCCCAGCATTTT; CDR3: CASSQGAGGNQPQHF
D: .; V: TRBV5-1; J: TRBJ2-1; size: .; length: 12; DNA: TGCGCCAGCAGCTTAGAGGGCGGTGAGCAGTTCTTC; CDR3: CASSLEGGEQFF
D: TRBD1; V: TRBV10-1; J: TRBJ1-1; size: .; length: 17; DNA: TGCGCCAGCAGTGAGCCCGCGGGACAGCGGCTGAACACTGAAGCTTTCTTT; CDR3: CASSEPAGQRLNTEAFF
D: .; V: TRBV29-1; J: TRBJ2-5; size: .; length: 12; DNA: TGCAGCGTATCCGGGGGCCCGGAGACCCAGTACTTC; CDR3: CSVSGGPETQYF
D: .; V: TRBV5-1; J: TRBJ1-1; size: .; length: 17; DNA: TGCGCCAGCAGCTTGGGATCCTGGGCTGGGGCGAACACTGAAGCTTTCTTT; CDR3: CASSLGSWAGANTEAFF
D: .; V: TRBV18; J: TRBJ1-1; size: .; length: 15; DNA: TGTGCCAGCTCACCGGGGCAGGCGGGGAACACTGAAGCTTTCTTT; CDR3: CASSPGQAGNTEAFF
D: .; V: TRBV2; J: TRBJ2-7; size: .; length: 15; DNA: TGTGCCAGCAGTGAAACGGCTAGTAACTCCTACGAGCAGTACTTC; CDR3: CASSETASNSYEQYF
D: .; V: TRBV7-3; J: TRBJ2-3; size: few; length: 13; DNA: TGTGCCAGCAGCTTAAGGGGGGCAGATACGCAGTATTTT; CDR3: CASSLRGADTQYF
D: .; V: TRBV4-1; J: TRBJ2-7; size: .; length: 14; DNA: TGCGCCAGCAGCCCGGCGAACAAACCCTACGAGCAGTACTTC; CDR3: CASSPANKPYEQYF
D: TRBD2; V: TRBV14; J: TRBJ2-1; size: .; length: 16; DNA: TGTGCCAGCAGCGCCAGACTAGCGGCGGCCCAAGTGGAGCAGTTCTTC; CDR3: CASSARLAAAQVEQFF
D: .; V: TRBV6-6; J: TRBJ2-1; size: .; length: 15; DNA: TGTGCCAGCAGTTACTCGAGTAGCTCCCCCAGTGAGCAGTTCTTC; CDR3: CASSYSSSSPSEQFF
D: .; V: TRBV9; J: TRBJ1-3; size: .; length: 14; DNA: TGTGCCAGCAGCGTAGTAGCTTCTGGAAACACCATATATTTT; CDR3: CASSVVASGNTIYF
D: TRBD1; V: TRBV7-9; J: TRBJ1-2; size: .; length: 16; DNA: TGTGCCAGCAGCTTTACCGACACAGGGGAGACTTATGGCTACACCTTC; CDR3: CASSFTDTGETYGYTF
D: .; V: TRBV6-5; J: TRBJ2-3; size: .; length: 15; DNA: TGTGCCAGCAGTTACTCGGGGGGTTTCACAGATACGCAGTATTTT; CDR3: CASSYSGGFTDTQYF
D: .; V: TRBV5-4; J: TRBJ1-2; size: .; length: 14; DNA: TGTGCCAGCAGCCCGCCCCGGCAGACCTATGGCTACACCTTC; CDR3: CASSPPRQTYGYTF
D: .; V: TRBV19; J: TRBJ1-5; size: .; length: 19; DNA: TGTGCCAGTAGTCCACGATCCCAGGCGATGGCCCCTAGCAATCAGCCCCAGCATTTT; CDR3: CASSPRSQAMAPSNQPQHF
D: TRBD1; V: TRBV19; J: TRBJ1-5; size: .; length: 15; DNA: TGTGCCAGTAGTATATCGGGACAGGGCGGTCAGCCCCAGCATTTT; CDR3: CASSISGQGGQPQHF
D: .; V: TRBV9; J: TRBJ2-7; size: .; length: 17; DNA: TGTGCCAGCAGCCCCACCCCCCCGGGACCGTCACCCTACGAGCAGTACTTC; CDR3: CASSPTPPGPSPYEQYF